Sequencing of this T cell receptor beta chain was carried out in a study of blood T cell repertoires in COVID-19. The CDR3 length is 13 residues. Trimming stripped 0 bases from V and 8 bases from J, with 10 bases between. Germline-derived CDR1 and CDR2 are MGHRA and YSYEKL. Sequencing used immunoSEQ multiplex PCR; TCRdb keeps in-frame clones, though not all of them. The sample has 250,000 to 300,000 clones; about 89% are singletons. The chain combines TRBV4-1 with TRBJ1-2, with a tentative D call TRBD1 (6 bases). Input material: PBMCs or T cells enriched from blood (not recorded which). The receptor was derived from a human donor in a cohort exposed to, infected with or recovered from COVID-19 (not recorded which). The donor label of this sample is uncertain. This chain's CDR3 is CASSQDPGGGYTF. CDR3 nucleotides: TGCGCCAGCAGCCAAGATCCGGGGGGCGGCTACACCTTC.